This T cell receptor beta chain is drawn from a study of blood T cell repertoires in COVID-19. The table came from immunoSEQ multiplex PCR; TCRdb's copy has only in-frame clones and leaves some out. The sample yields 57,000 or so clones, around 88% seen once. V lost 7 bases to trimming and J lost 9 bases, with 21 bases between them. The CDR3 is made up of 14 amino acids. Germline CDR1 reads WSHSY; CDR2 reads SAAADI. The TCR was taken from a human donor in a cohort sampled during active COVID-19. Sequences were obtained from peripheral blood. The chain has TRBV10-2 and TRBJ1-2, with no clear D. Here the CDR3 DNA reads TGCGCCAGCAAGACCAGAGGAGAGAGTATTAGCTACACCTTC. This gives the protein CASKTRGESISYTF.